This T cell receptor beta chain was sequenced in a study of blood T cells in healthy people across ages. Through a sample-barcoded 5' primer and a J-beta primer mix, a second PCR was run for about 6 to 11 cycles. Every cDNA was tagged by a template-switch adaptor with 12 random nucleotides. CDR3-containing paired-end reads numbering at least 2.5 million came from each sample. TCRdb used MiXCR to reprocess the 5' RACE reads, holding one entry per CDR3 protein. Of 700,000 to 950,000 distinct CDR3 sequences in the sample, around 46% are singletons; the top ten hold 20%. Healthy Russian Caucasian donors spanned ages about 6 to 95 years. Study results and caveats: In older individuals, TCR beta diversity per million T cells was lower, falling roughly linearly with age.

To note about this clonotype: What it recognizes is unknown.

This CDR3 has 13 amino acids. V lost 7 bases and J lost 9; bases outside the gene matches: 8. This sequence joins TRBV12-3 or TRBV12-4 and TRBJ2-1, with 8 bases aligning to TRBD1. Sequencing was done on a sample of blood. The sequence was collected from a woman aged 55-69 years in good health. Here the CDR3 DNA reads TGTGCCAGCACCACGACAGGGGTTGGTGAGCAGTTCTTC. This gives the protein CASTTTGVGEQFF.